What follows describes a single T cell receptor beta chain. The data stem from a study of blood T cells in healthy people across ages. Germline CDR1 MNHNS, CDR2 SASEGT. The CDR3 has 15 residues. The V and J ends lost 9 bases and 1 base respectively, with 13 bases between them. Together with a sample-barcoded 5' primer, a J-beta primer mix was included in a second PCR lasting about 7 to 11 cycles. TCRdb re-called the 5' RACE reads with MiXCR, one entry per CDR3 protein. The sample has approximately 880,000 distinct CDR3 sequences, about 44% seen once. The total RNA that was extracted per sample amounted to at least 5 micrograms.

The source is a man aged 25-45 years in good health. Material for sequencing was blood. The chain uses TRBV6-1 and TRBJ2-6, with D perhaps matching TRBD2 (5 bases). The CDR3 DNA reads as TGTGCCAGTAGACTTGAGGGATCTGGGGCCAACGTCCTGACTTTC. Its translation is CASRLEGSGANVLTF.